A single sample gave rise to the 3 T cell receptor beta chains below, sequenced in a study of identical twins. TCRdb reanalysed the 5' RACE reads using MiXCR and keeps one entry per CDR3 protein. The sample has under 800,000 distinct CDR3 sequences; 21% are singletons. These sequences were also reported in another study, on T cells expressing NK-cell markers.

The sample taken for sequencing was PBMCs. The receptors stem from a woman aged 18-35 years in good health.

The chain recombines TRBV4-2 with TRBJ2-5; D is uncertain. V was trimmed by 1 base and J by 9 bases, leaving 12 bases between them. The CDR3 spans 13 residues. CDR1 is LGHNA and CDR2 is YNFKEQ in the germline V gene. In DNA, the CDR3 is TGTGCCAGCAGCCAAGGGGTTCAGGACCCCCAGTACTTC. Its protein product is CASSQGVQDPQYF.

This clonotype was seen ten or more times. The chain links TRBV12-3 or TRBV12-4 to TRBJ2-7; TRBD1 agrees at 10 bases. The CDR3 length is 14 residues. The junction had 5 bases not matched to a gene; V was cut back by 3 bases and J by 6 bases. The CDR3 spells CASSLAGTGVEQYF. Written as DNA, the CDR3 is TGTGCCAGCAGTTTGGCCGGGACAGGGGTCGAGCAGTACTTC.

The rearrangement uses TRBV7-8 and TRBJ1-1, with 7 bases lining up with TRBD1. CDR1 is SGHVS and CDR2 is FQNEAQ in the germline V gene. CDR3 length equals 16 residues. V lost 5 bases, J lost 4 bases, and 13 bases stayed unmatched. CDR3 nucleotides: TGTGCCAGCAGCACTGACAGGGTAGGGGGGGCCACTGAAGCTTTCTTT. The encoded protein is CASSTDRVGGATEAFF.